The clone carrying this TCR beta chain was found a few times. What it recognizes is unknown. CDR1 MNHEY and CDR2 SMNVEV come from the germline V gene (reference sequence). The CDR3 sequence is 16 residues long. After removal of 5 bases from V and 4 bases from J, the junction contained 11 bases not matched to a gene. TCRdb processed the reads anew with MiXCR; each CDR3 protein has one entry. The table shows 700,000 to 900,000 distinct CDR3 sequences, with about 29% occurring only once. These data are taken from a study of T cell repertoires in cytomegalovirus infection. Study-wide context: Well-studied HLA-B-restricted epitopes and recently identified HLA-C-restricted epitopes of CMV were both used in the study.

Study-level findings and limits: Cumulative public TCR beta family frequency identified carriers of CMV plus the relevant HLA.

The specimen comprised cultured CD8+ T cells from PBMCs, sampled from culture after CMV antigen stimulation. The V and J genes are TRBV27 and TRBJ2-1; 7 nucleotides match TRBD1. The source of this sequence is a human donor in good health (CMV status not recorded). Some clones in this sample may be carry-over from other donors' samples. In nucleotides, the CDR3 is TGTGCCAGCAGTGGCTCCGGGACAGAAAGATACAATGAGCAGTTCTTC. This codes for CASSGSGTERYNEQFF.